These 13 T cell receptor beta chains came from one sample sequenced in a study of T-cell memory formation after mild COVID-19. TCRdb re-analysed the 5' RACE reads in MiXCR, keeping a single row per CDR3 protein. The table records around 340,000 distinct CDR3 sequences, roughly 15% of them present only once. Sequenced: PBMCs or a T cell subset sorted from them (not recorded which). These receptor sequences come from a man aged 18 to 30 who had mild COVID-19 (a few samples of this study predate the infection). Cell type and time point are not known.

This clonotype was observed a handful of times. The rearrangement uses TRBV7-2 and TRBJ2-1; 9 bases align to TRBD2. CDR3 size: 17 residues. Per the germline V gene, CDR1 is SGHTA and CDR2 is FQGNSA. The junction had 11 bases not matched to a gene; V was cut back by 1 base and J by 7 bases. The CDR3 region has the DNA TGTGCCAGCAGCTTAGGCGCGGGCGGGGGGGGTTGGAATGAGCAGTTCTTC. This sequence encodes CASSLGAGGGGWNEQFF.

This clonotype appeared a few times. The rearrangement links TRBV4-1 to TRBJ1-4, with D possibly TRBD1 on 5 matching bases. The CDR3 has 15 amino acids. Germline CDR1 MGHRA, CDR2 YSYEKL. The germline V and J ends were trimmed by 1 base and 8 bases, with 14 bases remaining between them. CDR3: CASSQAGFGGEKLFF. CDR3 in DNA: TGCGCCAGCAGCCAAGCAGGGTTCGGCGGAGAAAAACTGTTTTTT.

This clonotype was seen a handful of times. The CDR3 bases are TGTGCCAGCAGCGGACTAGCGGCCTACGAGCAGTACGTC. Its translation is CASSGLAAYEQYV. The J gene is TRBJ2-7, the V gene TRBV7-8, with 10 bases identical to TRBD2. From germline, CDR1 is SGHVS and CDR2 FQNEAQ. The length of the CDR3 is 13 residues. With 5 bases clipped from V and 2 bases from J, the junction kept 0 bases outside the gene matches.

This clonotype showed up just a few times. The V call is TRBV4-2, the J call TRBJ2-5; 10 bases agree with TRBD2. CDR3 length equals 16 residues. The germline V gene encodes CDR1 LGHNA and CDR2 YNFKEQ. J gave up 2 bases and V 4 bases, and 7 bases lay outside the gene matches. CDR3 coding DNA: TGTGCCAGCAGCCTAATAGGACTAGCGGTTCAAGAGACCCAGTACTTC. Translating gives CASSLIGLAVQETQYF.

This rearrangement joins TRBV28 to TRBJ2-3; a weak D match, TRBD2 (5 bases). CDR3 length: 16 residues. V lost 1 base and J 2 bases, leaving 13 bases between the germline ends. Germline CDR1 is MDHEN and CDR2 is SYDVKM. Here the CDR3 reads CASSLYSSRLTDTQYF. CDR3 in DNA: TGTGCCAGCAGTTTATATTCTAGCAGACTCACAGATACGCAGTATTTT. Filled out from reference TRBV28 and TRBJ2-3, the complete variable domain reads DVKVTQSSRYLVKRTGEKVFLECVQDMDHENMFWYRQDPGLGLRLIYFSYDVKMKEKGDIPEGYSVSREKKERFSLILESASTNQTSMYLCASSLYSSRLTDTQYFGPGTRLTVL.

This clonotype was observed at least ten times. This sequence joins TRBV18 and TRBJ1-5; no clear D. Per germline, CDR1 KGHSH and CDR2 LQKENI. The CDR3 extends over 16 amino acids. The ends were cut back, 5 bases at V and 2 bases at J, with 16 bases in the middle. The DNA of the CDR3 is TGTGCCAGCTCAGAAACCGGGATGTCGGGCAATCAGCCCCAGCATTTT. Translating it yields CASSETGMSGNQPQHF.

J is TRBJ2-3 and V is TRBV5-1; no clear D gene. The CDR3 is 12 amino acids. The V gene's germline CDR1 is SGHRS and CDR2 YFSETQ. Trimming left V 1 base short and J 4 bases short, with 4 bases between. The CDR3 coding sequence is TGCGCCAGCAGCTTGTTCTCAGATACGCAGTATTTT. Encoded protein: CASSLFSDTQYF.

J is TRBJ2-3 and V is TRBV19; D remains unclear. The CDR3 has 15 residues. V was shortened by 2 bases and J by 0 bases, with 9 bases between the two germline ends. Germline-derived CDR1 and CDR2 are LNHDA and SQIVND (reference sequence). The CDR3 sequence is CASSILGSSTDTQYF. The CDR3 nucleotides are TGTGCCAGTAGTATATTAGGATCTAGCACAGATACGCAGTATTTT. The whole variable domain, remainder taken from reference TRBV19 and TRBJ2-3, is DGGITQSPKYLFRKEGQNVTLSCEQNLNHDAMYWYRQDPGQGLRLIYYSQIVNDFQKGDIAEGYSVSREKKESFPLTVTSAQKNPTAFYLCASSILGSSTDTQYFGPGTRLTVL.

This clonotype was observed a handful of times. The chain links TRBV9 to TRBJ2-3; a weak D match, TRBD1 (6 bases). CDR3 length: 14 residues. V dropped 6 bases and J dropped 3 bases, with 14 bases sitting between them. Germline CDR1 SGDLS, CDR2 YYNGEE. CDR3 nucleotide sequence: TGTGCCAGCACGGGACACCGGATAACAGATACGCAGTATTTT. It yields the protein CASTGHRITDTQYF.

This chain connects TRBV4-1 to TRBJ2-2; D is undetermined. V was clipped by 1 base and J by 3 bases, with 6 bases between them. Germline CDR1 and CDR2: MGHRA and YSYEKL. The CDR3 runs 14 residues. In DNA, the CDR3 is TGCGCCAGCAGCCAAGTTGTGGACACCGGGGAGCTGTTTTTT. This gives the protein CASSQVVDTGELFF.

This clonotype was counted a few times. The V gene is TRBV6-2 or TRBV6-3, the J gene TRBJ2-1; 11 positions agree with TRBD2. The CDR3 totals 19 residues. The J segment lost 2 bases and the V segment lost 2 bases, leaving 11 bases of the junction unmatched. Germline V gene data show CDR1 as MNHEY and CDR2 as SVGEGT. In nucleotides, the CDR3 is TGTGCCAGCAGTTACGTTCGCTCTAGCGGGGGGATCCCCTACAATGAGCAGTTCTTC. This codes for CASSYVRSSGGIPYNEQFF.

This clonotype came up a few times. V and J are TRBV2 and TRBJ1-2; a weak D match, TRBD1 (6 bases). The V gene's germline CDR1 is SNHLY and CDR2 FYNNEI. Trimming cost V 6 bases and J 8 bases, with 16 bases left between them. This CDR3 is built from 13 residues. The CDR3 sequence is CASRPTQGGGYTF. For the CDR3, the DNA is TGTGCCAGCAGGCCTACTCAAGGGGGAGGCTACACCTTC.

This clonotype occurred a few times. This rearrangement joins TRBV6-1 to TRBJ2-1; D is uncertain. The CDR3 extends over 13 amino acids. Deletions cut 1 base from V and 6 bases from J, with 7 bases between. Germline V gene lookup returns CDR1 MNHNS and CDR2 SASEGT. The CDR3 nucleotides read TGTGCCAGCAGTGAAGGGCCACCCAATGAGCAGTTCTTC. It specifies CASSEGPPNEQFF.